This passage covers 3 T cell receptor beta chains from one sample sequenced in a study of control samples from healthy donors and cancer patients. Generated by immunoSEQ multiplex PCR, the TCRdb table keeps only in-frame clones and is missing some. The repertoire holds 95,000 to 120,000 clones, with approximately 84% as singletons. Input material: blood. All receptors derive from a man aged 18 to 30 in good health.

This chain links TRBV7-9 with TRBJ2-3; weak D call: TRBD2 (6 bases). Deletions cut 3 bases from V and 9 bases from J, with 13 bases between. CDR1 is SEHNR, CDR2 FQNEAQ, per germline (reference sequence). The CDR3 runs to 13 residues. CDR3: CASSLVGGRTQYF. The CDR3 nucleotides read TGTGCCAGCAGCTTGGTCGGGGGACGAACGCAGTATTTT.

The gene calls are TRBV11-2 and TRBJ2-7, with 9 nucleotides matching TRBD1. With 2 bases clipped from V and 4 bases from J, the junction kept 3 bases outside the gene matches. Germline loops: CDR1 SGHAT, CDR2 FQNNGV. The CDR3 sequence is 14 residues long. CDR3 amino acids: CASSLNRGQYEQYV. DNA for the CDR3: TGTGCCAGCAGCTTAAACAGGGGGCAATACGAGCAGTACGTC.

The V call is TRBV5-4, the J call TRBJ2-3; D is unclear. The CDR3 loop spans 14 amino acids. Trimming removed 5 bases from V and 2 bases from J, with 12 bases in between. Germline V gene lookup returns CDR1 SGHNT and CDR2 YYREEE (reference sequence). CDR3 protein: CASRRGTYTDTQYF. CDR3 DNA sequence: TGTGCCAGCAGACGAGGAACTTACACAGATACGCAGTATTTT. The full variable domain, in which reference TRBV5-4 and TRBJ2-3 provide the parts outside the CDR3, is ETGVTQSPTHLIKTRGQQVTLRCSSQSGHNTVSWYQQALGQGPQFIFQYYREEENGRGNFPPRFSGLQFPNYSSELNVNALELDDSALYLCASRRGTYTDTQYFGPGTRLTVL.